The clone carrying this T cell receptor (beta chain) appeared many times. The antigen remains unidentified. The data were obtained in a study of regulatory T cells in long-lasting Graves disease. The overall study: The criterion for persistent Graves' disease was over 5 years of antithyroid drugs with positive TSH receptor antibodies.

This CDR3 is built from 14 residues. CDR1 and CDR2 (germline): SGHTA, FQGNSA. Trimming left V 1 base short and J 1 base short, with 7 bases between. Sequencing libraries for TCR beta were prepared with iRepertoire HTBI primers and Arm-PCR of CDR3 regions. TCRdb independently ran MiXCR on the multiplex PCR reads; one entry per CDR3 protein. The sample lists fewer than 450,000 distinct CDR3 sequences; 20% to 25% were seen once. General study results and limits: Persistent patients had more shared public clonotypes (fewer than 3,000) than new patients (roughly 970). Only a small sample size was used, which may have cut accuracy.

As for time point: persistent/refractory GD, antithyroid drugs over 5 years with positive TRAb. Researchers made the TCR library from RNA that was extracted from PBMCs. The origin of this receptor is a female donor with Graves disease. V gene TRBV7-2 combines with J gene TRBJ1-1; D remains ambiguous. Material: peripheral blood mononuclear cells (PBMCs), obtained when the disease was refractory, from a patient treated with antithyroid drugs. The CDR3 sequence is CASSLGAGNTEAFF. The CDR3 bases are TGTGCCAGCAGCTTAGGTGCAGGGAACACTGAAGCTTTCTTT.